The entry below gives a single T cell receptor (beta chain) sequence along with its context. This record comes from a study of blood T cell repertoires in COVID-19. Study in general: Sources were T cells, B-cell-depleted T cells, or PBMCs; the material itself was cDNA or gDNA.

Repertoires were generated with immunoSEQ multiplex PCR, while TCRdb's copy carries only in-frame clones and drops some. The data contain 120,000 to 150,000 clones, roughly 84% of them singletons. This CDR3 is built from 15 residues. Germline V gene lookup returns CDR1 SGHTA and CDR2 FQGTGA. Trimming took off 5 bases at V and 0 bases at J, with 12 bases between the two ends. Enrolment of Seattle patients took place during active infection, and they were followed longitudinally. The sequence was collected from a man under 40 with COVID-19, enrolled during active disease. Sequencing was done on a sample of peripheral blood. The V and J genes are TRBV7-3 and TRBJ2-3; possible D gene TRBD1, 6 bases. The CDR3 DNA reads TGTGCCAGCAGCAACCCAGGGGTGAGCACAGATACGCAGTATTTT. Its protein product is CASSNPGVSTDTQYF.